This TCR beta chain is drawn from a study of T cells in localized non-small cell lung cancer. In regard to this clone: Antigen unknown.

Study-wide results and limits: There were a median roughly 59 of the top 100 tumor clones appearing in adjacent lung. Owing to sequencing of a solitary tumor region, heterogeneity cannot be discounted. Uninvolved adjacent lung had the highest recorded T cell clonality, with tumor below it. Blood T cell density predicted longer survival; adjacent-lung clonality, shorter.

The method was immunoSEQ multiplex PCR; TCRdb's version includes in-frame clones alone and lacks a portion of them. The data hold approximately 31,000 clones, with approximately 94% observed a single time. Germline V lookup: CDR1 SQVTM, CDR2 ANQGSEA. The ends were cut back, 4 bases at V and 2 bases at J, with 20 bases in the middle. This CDR3 region has 16 residues. The sequence was collected from a woman aged 40-69 years with stage I lung adenocarcinoma. Sequenced material: peripheral blood, taken before any cancer treatment. The chain employs TRBV29-1 and TRBJ1-1, with a weak D call TRBD1 (6 bases). In DNA form, the CDR3 reads TGCAGCGTTGTCCCTGTCGGGGGGGCTGGTAACACTGAAGCTTTCTTT. Translation: CSVVPVGGAGNTEAFF.